One T cell receptor (beta chain) is described in this entry. Antigen specificity is unknown. TCRdb re-called the 5' RACE reads; every CDR3 protein appears as one record, without DNA. This table lists approximately 200,000 distinct CDR3 sequences. The data originate from a study of monozygotic twins with inflammatory bowel disease. Germline assignment: CDR1 LGHNA and CDR2 YSLEER. This CDR3 has 17 residues. General study findings and limits: Support was lacking for any single strong IBD-associated signal or clonotype. On the inverse Simpson index, IBD patients scored lower for TCRbeta diversity than healthy co-twins.

The sequence was collected from a human donor with ulcerative colitis or Crohn's disease, or a healthy co-twin of an affected twin (not recorded which). The specimen was blood. This chain connects TRBV4-3 to TRBJ2-1; TCRdb names TRBD1, which stays unverified in the absence of DNA. The CDR3 is CASSQDEGDSSYNEQFF.